Listed below are T cell receptor beta chains from one sample, sequenced in a study of blood T cell repertoires in COVID-19. Generated by immunoSEQ multiplex PCR, the TCRdb table keeps only in-frame clones and is missing some. This table holds tens of thousands of clones, around 87% found once. The sequenced sample consisted of peripheral blood. Receptors were obtained from a human donor in a cohort sampled during active COVID-19. CDR3s include the opening cysteine and the closing phenylalanine or tryptophan. The order of the fields is J gene, V gene, CDR3 protein.

TRBJ1-5,TRBV7-2,CASRPDKSQPQHF
TRBJ1-1,TRBV6-6,CASSYTGTAETEAFF
TRBJ1-5,TRBV7-2,CASSFRGPRDREDQPQHF
TRBJ1-2,TRBV6-4,CASSDTTTGFYGYTF
TRBJ2-3,TRBV6-4,CASSPTSGGGVGTQYF
TRBJ1-1,TRBV19,CASKGLGNTEAFF
TRBJ1-2,TRBV7-2,CASSPTTGNYGYTF
TRBJ2-1,TRBV13,CASSRLDRESEQFF
TRBJ2-3,TRBV30,CAWTKGASGGRRTQYF
TRBJ1-5,TRBV19,CASSIDRGDPQHF
TRBJ1-1,TRBV19,CASSIDGEGNTEAFF
TRBJ2-7,TRBV5-1,CASSMDRGLPYEQYF
TRBJ1-1,TRBV9,CASSVDTRNTEAFF
TRBJ2-2,TRBV10-1,CASSAGTENTGELFF
TRBJ1-2,TRBV2,CASSRQGAWGYTF
TRBJ2-5,TRBV18,CASSSSRGETQYF
TRBJ1-1,TRBV5-6,CASSHPDSEAFF
TRBJ2-4,TRBV2,CASAVGGAGEGNIQYF
TRBJ1-2,TRBV27,CASSNSVGRTSYGYTF
TRBJ2-7,TRBV18,CASSPLFGTGDHEQYF
TRBJ1-6,TRBV9,CASSVSLLADSPLHF
TRBJ1-2,TRBV6-5,CASRTGVGYTF
TRBJ2-5,TRBV6-5,CASSSHTGANQETQYF
TRBJ2-7,TRBV18,CASSTSGHSYEQYF
TRBJ1-2,TRBV10-3,CAIGDRVEYGYTF
TRBJ2-3,TRBV7-2,CASSFLSAGGRADTQYF
TRBJ2-3,TRBV4-3,CASSQNLAGRTDTQYF
TRBJ1-5,TRBV4-1,CASSQDSSQPQHF
TRBJ2-6,TRBV19,CASRPRGAGANVLTF
TRBJ2-1,TRBV5-1,CASSLAGGRKVDNEQFF